One and the same sample provided the 4 T cell receptor beta chains below, sequenced in a study of T cells after yellow fever vaccination. TCRdb called the 5' RACE reads again in MiXCR, with one record for every CDR3 protein. The repertoire includes approximately 85,000 distinct CDR3 sequences, roughly 15% of them detected once, and around 23% sits in the top ten. The sample was CD8+ T cells not binding an NS4B(214-222) dextramer, sorted from PBMCs, taken approximately 22 days after the first yellow fever vaccination. These receptors were obtained from a man aged 18-30 years who received the YFV17D yellow fever vaccine.

There are a few counts of this clonotype. The chain has TRBV4-3 and TRBJ2-3, with 9 bases identical to TRBD2. Germline CDR1 reads LGHNA; CDR2 reads YSLEER. The V and J ends lost 0 bases and 3 bases, in that order; junction bases with no gene match: 4. CDR3 length: 16 amino acids. The DNA of the CDR3 is TGCGCCAGCAGCCAAGATGTGGCGGGGGGGACAGATACGCAGTATTTT. Its protein product is CASSQDVAGGTDTQYF.

This chain joins TRBV6-2 or TRBV6-3 and TRBJ2-1; D is uncertain. There are 12 residues in the CDR3. In germline, CDR1 is MNHEY, CDR2 SVGEGT. V gave up 0 bases and J gave up 6 bases, with 3 bases separating them. The CDR3 coding sequence is TGTGCCAGCAGTTACTCGATCAATGAGCAGTTCTTC. Its protein product is CASSYSINEQFF.

This clonotype appeared a few times. The chain links TRBV24-1 to TRBJ1-2; D is undetermined. The CDR3 sequence is 14 residues long. Germline V gene data show CDR1 as KGHDR and CDR2 as SFDVKD. V was cut by 0 bases and J by 0 bases, with 4 bases left in between. The CDR3 sequence: CATSDLGSNYGYTF. The CDR3 DNA reads TGTGCCACCAGTGATTTGGGATCTAACTATGGCTACACCTTC.

This clonotype was observed a handful of times. This rearrangement joins TRBV20-1 to TRBJ2-7; maybe TRBD1 (5 bases). Trimming left V 1 base short and J 0 bases short, with 13 bases between. Per germline, CDR1 DFQATT and CDR2 SNEGSKA (reference sequence). The CDR3 has 15 residues. DNA of the CDR3: TGCAGTGCTAGAGCCCCCCACAGGAACTCCTACGAGCAGTACTTC. Protein: CSARAPHRNSYEQYF.